This entry features one T cell receptor beta chain sequence. No antigen is known for it. CDR3 size: 14 residues. V gave up 8 bases and J gave up 3 bases; unmatched junction bases: 9. Germline lookup yields CDR1 ENHRY and CDR2 SYGVKD. Assay used: immunoSEQ multiplex PCR; TCRdb lists only in-frame clones, some missing. The table records about 490,000 clones, around 80% of them present only once. The sample originates from a study of shared clonotypes between healthy human individuals. General study findings and limits: Only blood underwent sampling, and tissue repertoires likely differ.

Sequences were obtained from PBMCs. V usage is TRBV10-3 and J usage is TRBJ1-2, with 7 bases identical to TRBD1. The TCR originated in a woman aged 35 to 49 in good health. Some clones in this sample may be carry-over from other donors' samples. The DNA for the CDR3 is TGTGCCATCGCGGGCGGACAGGATTACTATGGCTACACCTTC. It encodes CAIAGGQDYYGYTF.